These T cell receptor beta chains were read from a single sample in a study of blood T cell repertoires in COVID-19. This table comes from immunoSEQ multiplex PCR, and its TCRdb copy is limited to in-frame clones, with some not included. The repertoire holds a few hundred thousand clones, approximately 91% seen once, with approximately 1.5% in the top ten. The sequenced sample was PBMCs or T cells enriched from blood (not recorded which). These receptors originate from a woman aged 18-30 years who had been exposed to COVID-19. Each CDR3 is given with its conserved first and last residue. A D gene is named only where the DNA matches it firmly. Part of the rows lack a size; the others show once, few, many or a class for expanded clones.

-	once	TRBV12-3/TRBV12-4	TRBJ1-3	TGTGCCAGCAGTTTTAACTCTGGAAACACCATATATTTT	CASSFNSGNTIYF
TRBD2	-	TRBV6-5	TRBJ2-1	TGTGCCAGCAGTTACTCGCCGAGTGGGGGGGACAATGAGCAGTTCTTC	CASSYSPSGGDNEQFF
TRBD2	-	TRBV5-1	TRBJ2-1	TGCGCCAGCAGCTTGGATGGGCTAGCGGCCTACAATGAGCAGTTCTTC	CASSLDGLAAYNEQFF
TRBD1	-	TRBV7-2	TRBJ1-2	TGTGCCAGCAGCTCCGGGACAGACTATGGCTACACCTTC	CASSSGTDYGYTF
TRBD2	-	TRBV10-3	TRBJ2-5	TGTGCCAGCCGGGACTACCAGGGCCGCGGAGAGACCCAGTACTTC	CASRDYQGRGETQYF
TRBD2	-	TRBV10-2	TRBJ2-5	TGCGCCAGCAGTGAGTGGGCGGGGGTAGAGACCCAGTACTTC	CASSEWAGVETQYF
-	-	TRBV5-4	TRBJ1-2	TGTGCCAGCAGCTTGGCGAGCCGGGAGAGCTATGGCTACACCTTC	CASSLASRESYGYTF
-	-	TRBV18	TRBJ1-3	TGTGCCAGCTCACCACCGGGGGGCTCTGGAAACACCATATATTTT	CASSPPGGSGNTIYF
TRBD1	-	TRBV11-1	TRBJ2-7	TGTGCCAGCAGCTTAGCCCCGGGACAGGTCCCCTGCGAGCAGTACTTC	CASSLAPGQVPCEQYF
TRBD2	once	TRBV15	TRBJ2-3	TGTGCCACCAGCAGAGAGTTACTAGCGGGGGGATCAGATACGCAGTATTTT	CATSRELLAGGSDTQYF
-	-	TRBV5-1	TRBJ2-1	TGCGCCAGCAGCGTAAATAGCAATGAGCAGTTCTTC	CASSVNSNEQFF
TRBD1	-	TRBV5-8	TRBJ1-4	TGTGCCAGCAGCTTGGCTACAGGGGGCGCATATGAAAAACTGTTTTTT	CASSLATGGAYEKLFF
TRBD2	-	TRBV9	TRBJ2-3	TGTGCCAGCAGTCCTAGCGGGGGCCCTGGGGATACGCAGTATTTT	CASSPSGGPGDTQYF
TRBD1	-	TRBV19	TRBJ1-5	TGTGCCAGTACCGTCGACAGGGGATACAATCAGCCCCAGCATTTT	CASTVDRGYNQPQHF
TRBD2	-	TRBV10-1	TRBJ2-3	TGCGCCAGCAGCCCGGCGGGAGTAATTAGGGCAGATACGCAGTATTTT	CASSPAGVIRADTQYF
TRBD2	-	TRBV10-3	TRBJ2-7	TGTGCCATCAGTATTACTAGCGGGGGGGCTTCCGAGCAGTACTTC	CAISITSGGASEQYF
TRBD1	few	TRBV20-1	TRBJ1-2	TGCAGTGCACGGACAGGGAGAGGCTACACCTTC	CSARTGRGYTF
TRBD1	-	TRBV10-2	TRBJ2-7	TGCGCCAGCAGTGCGGTTTTACAGGGGGCTCTCTACGAGCAGTACTTC	CASSAVLQGALYEQYF
-	-	TRBV28	TRBJ1-1	TGTGCCAGTGCCGGGCCAAGGGGTGAAGCTTTCTTT	CASAGPRGEAFF
TRBD2	-	TRBV4-3	TRBJ2-2	TGCGCCAGCAGCCAAGATATAGGAGCGGGGGGGCGGAACACCGGGGAGCTGTTTTTT	CASSQDIGAGGRNTGELFF
TRBD2	-	TRBV5-4	TRBJ2-1	TGTGCCAGCAGCTTGCTAGCGGGGGATTCCAATGAGCAGTTCTTC	CASSLLAGDSNEQFF
-	-	TRBV20-1	TRBJ1-5	TGCAGTGCTAGTCCTGAGCAGCCCCAGCATTTT	CSASPEQPQHF
TRBD1	-	TRBV7-3	TRBJ2-5	TGTGCCAGCAGCTTAAGCCCAGGGGGCTATGACAAATCTGGGACCCAGTACTTC	CASSLSPGGYDKSGTQYF
-	-	TRBV9	TRBJ1-1	TGTGCCAGCAGCCTGACACCGAACACTGAAGCTTTCTTT	CASSLTPNTEAFF
-	-	TRBV18	TRBJ1-1	TGTGCCAGCTCGTCTAACAGGGACACTGAAGCTTTCTTT	CASSSNRDTEAFF
TRBD1	-	TRBV24-1	TRBJ2-3	TGTGCCACCAGTGATCCTCTGACAGGGGACCCCACAGATACGCAGTATTTT	CATSDPLTGDPTDTQYF
-	-	TRBV27	TRBJ1-2	TGTGCCAGCAGTTTTGGTCTGAGGGAAGGCGGCTACACCTTC	CASSFGLREGGYTF
-	-	TRBV5-5	TRBJ1-5	TGTGCCAGCAGCTTGTTACAGGGAGATCAGCCCCAGCATTTT	CASSLLQGDQPQHF
-	-	TRBV11-2	TRBJ1-1	TGTGCCAGCAGCTTCGGGGGACGGGGAAACACTGAAGCTTTCTTT	CASSFGGRGNTEAFF
-	-	TRBV19	TRBJ1-2	TGTGCCAGTAGTATAGCCCGGGGGGGCCCCAGCTATGGCTACACCTTC	CASSIARGGPSYGYTF
TRBD2	-	TRBV6-6	TRBJ2-3	TGTGCCAGCAGCCCTAGCGGGGAAGATACGCAGTATTTT	CASSPSGEDTQYF